This TCR beta chain is from a study of tumour-infiltrating T cells in Burkitt lymphoma. The wider study: Repertoire clonality predicted overall and progression-free survival.

V dropped 5 bases and J dropped 8; count of bases not matched to a gene: 10. The CDR3 covers 16 residues. Germline CDR1 is LNHDA and CDR2 is SQIVND (reference sequence). The method was immunoSEQ multiplex PCR; TCRdb's version includes in-frame clones alone and lacks a portion of them. The sample lists around 2,400 clones; 65% to 85% were seen once. The V gene is TRBV19, the J gene TRBJ2-1, with 12 bases aligning to TRBD2. The sequence was collected from a human donor with diffuse large B-cell lymphoma. Source material: tumor tissue. The CDR3 bases are TGTGCCAGTAGTGCCCCAGGACTAGCGGGGTTCGATGAGCAGTTCTTC. Amino acids: CASSAPGLAGFDEQFF.